The 32 T cell receptor beta chains reported below all come from one sample, sequenced in a study of shared clonotypes between healthy human individuals. TCRdb's copy holds only in-frame clones and misses some; the assay was immunoSEQ multiplex PCR. The table includes under 600,000 clones, 75% to 80% detected once. Material: PBMCs. The receptors derive from a woman aged 40 to 49 in good health. Some clones in this sample may be carry-over from other donors' samples.

The V call is TRBV5-1, the J call TRBJ2-3; D perhaps matches TRBD1 (6 bases). The ends were cut back, 0 bases at V and 5 bases at J, with 7 bases in the middle. This CDR3 spans 13 amino acids. The germline V gene encodes CDR1 SGHRS and CDR2 YFSETQ. The CDR3 spells CASSLVQGDTQYF. The CDR3 DNA is TGCGCCAGCAGCTTGGTACAGGGAGATACGCAGTATTTT.

This clone was seen more than once but under ten times. The rearrangement joins TRBV25-1 to TRBJ1-1; D is unresolved. The CDR3 is 13 amino acids. Deletions cut 4 bases from V and 0 bases from J, with 6 bases between. Germline V gene lookup returns CDR1 MGHDK and CDR2 SYGVNS. Here the CDR3 reads CASSVQMNTEAFF. CDR3 DNA: TGTGCCAGCAGTGTCCAGATGAACACTGAAGCTTTCTTT.

The V gene is TRBV18, the J gene TRBJ1-1; 7 bases map to TRBD1. From germline, CDR1 is KGHSH and CDR2 LQKENI. With V trimmed by 2 bases and J by 3 bases, 12 bases remained unmatched. The CDR3 loop spans 17 amino acids. Written as DNA, the CDR3 is TGTGCCAGCTCACCATTAGGGGGCTTTCGGGGGGACACTGAAGCTTTCTTT. It specifies CASSPLGGFRGDTEAFF.

This clone qualifies as medium-sized. The chain joins TRBV6-4 to TRBJ2-1; 11 bases line up with TRBD2. Germline V CDR1 and CDR2: MRHNA, SNTAGT. CDR3 length: 15 amino acids. The V and J ends lost 3 bases and 6 bases, in that order; junction bases with no gene match: 4. CDR3 amino acids: CASSEGLADINEQFF. The CDR3 coding sequence is TGTGCCAGCAGTGAGGGACTAGCGGATATCAATGAGCAGTTCTTC.

The chain combines TRBV28 with TRBJ1-6, with D hard to call. In germline, CDR1 is MDHEN, CDR2 SYDVKM. The CDR3 has 12 amino acids. Trimming took off 2 bases at V and 7 bases at J, with 3 bases between the two ends. CDR3 sequence: CASSLANSPLHF. The DNA of the CDR3 is TGTGCCAGCAGTTTAGCCAATTCACCCCTCCACTTT. Complete variable domain (other parts from reference TRBV28 and TRBJ1-6): DVKVTQSSRYLVKRTGEKVFLECVQDMDHENMFWYRQDPGLGLRLIYFSYDVKMKEKGDIPEGYSVSREKKERFSLILESASTNQTSMYLCASSLANSPLHFGNGTRLTVT.

V gene TRBV5-1 combines with J gene TRBJ2-2; no reliable D call. The CDR3 spans 14 residues. Trimming shortened V by 6 bases and J by 1 base, and 10 bases separated the two germline ends. Germline CDR1 and CDR2: SGHRS and YFSETQ. The CDR3 nucleotides read TGCGCCAGCATGGACCTCGGGAACACCGGGGAGCTGTTTTTT. It specifies CASMDLGNTGELFF. Based on the CDR3 plus reference TRBV5-1 and TRBJ2-2, the full variable domain is KAGVTQTPRYLIKTRGQQVTLSCSPISGHRSVSWYQQTPGQGLQFLFEYFSETQRNKGNFPGRFSGRQFSNSRSEMNVSTLELGDSALYLCASMDLGNTGELFFGEGSRLTVL.

V gene TRBV7-8 combines with J gene TRBJ2-7, with a possible D match to TRBD1 (6 bases). This CDR3 has 15 residues. Between the trimmed V and J ends, which lost 4 bases and 3 bases, there was a span of 16 bases. CDR1 is SGHVS and CDR2 is FQNEAQ in the germline V gene. The DNA for the CDR3 is TGTGCCAGCAGCTCATCGGGACAAATTTACTACGAGCAGTACTTC. Protein sequence: CASSSSGQIYYEQYF.

This clone was observed a few times. V and J are TRBV27 and TRBJ2-7, with D perhaps TRBD1 (6 bases). Germline V gene sequence: CDR1 MNHEY, CDR2 SMNVEV (reference sequence). CDR3 length: 14 amino acids. Trimming stripped 4 bases from V and 2 bases from J, with 12 bases between. The CDR3 sequence is CASSSNRDPYEQYF. CDR3 nucleotides: TGTGCCAGCAGTTCTAACAGGGATCCCTACGAGCAGTACTTC.

This clone occurred once. V gene TRBV5-4 combines with J gene TRBJ2-7; TRBD2 matches 9 bases. V shed 3 bases and J 3 bases; nucleotides not matched to a gene: 7. Germline V gene lookup returns CDR1 SGHNT and CDR2 YYREEE (reference sequence). The CDR3 covers 15 residues. CDR3 in DNA: TGTGCCAGCAGCTATAGCGGGAGCCCTTACTACGAGCAGTACTTC. It specifies CASSYSGSPYYEQYF.

This chain links TRBV4-2 with TRBJ2-2, with D possibly matching TRBD2 (6 bases). V was pared by 0 bases and J by 1 base, with 12 bases between. Germline CDR1 LGHNA, CDR2 YNFKEQ. CDR3 length: 17 amino acids. In nucleotides, the CDR3 is TGTGCCAGCAGCCAAGATCTTCCAGCGGGGAACACCGGGGAGCTGTTTTTT. Its protein product is CASSQDLPAGNTGELFF.

The chain joins TRBV23-1 to TRBJ1-4; 8 bases fit TRBD1. TRBV23-1 is filed as an ORF, its function uncertain. After removal of 4 bases from V and 3 bases from J, the junction contained 10 bases not matched to a gene. The CDR3 is 17 amino acids. The CDR3 sequence is CASSPRTGRGSNEKLFF. CDR3 sequence (DNA): TGCGCCAGCAGTCCTAGGACAGGGAGAGGCTCTAATGAAAAACTGTTTTTT.

The chain has TRBV29-1 and TRBJ2-3; 12 positions match TRBD1. V shed 5 bases and J 8 bases; nucleotides not matched to a gene: 11. The CDR3 sequence is 15 residues long. CDR1 is SQVTM, CDR2 ANQGSEA, per germline. CDR3 nucleotide sequence: TGCAGCGTTTCTCCATTCGGGACAGGGGGCGTTACGCAGTATTTT. It codes for CSVSPFGTGGVTQYF.

The gene calls are TRBV6-4 and TRBJ2-1; 9 nucleotides match TRBD2. After removal of 0 bases from V and 6 bases from J, the junction contained 6 bases not matched to a gene. CDR1 MRHNA and CDR2 SNTAGT come from the germline V gene. The CDR3 consists of 16 residues. This CDR3 reads CASSDSSQREANEQFF. The CDR3 DNA sequence: TGTGCCAGCAGTGACTCGTCCCAGCGGGAGGCCAATGAGCAGTTCTTC.

This chain connects TRBV5-1 to TRBJ2-4; 7 bases are shared with TRBD2. After removal of 1 base from V and 5 bases from J, the junction contained 15 bases not matched to a gene. CDR3 length equals 18 residues. CDR1 is SGHRS, CDR2 YFSETQ, per germline. This CDR3 is CASSLPESGKAPENIQYF. The CDR3, as DNA: TGCGCCAGCAGCTTGCCCGAGAGCGGGAAGGCCCCAGAAAACATTCAGTACTTC.

This clone has only a few counts. J is TRBJ1-1 and V is TRBV30, with a weak D call TRBD1 (5 bases). V shed 5 bases and J shed 4 bases, with 20 bases lying between them. Germline V CDR1 and CDR2: GTSNPN, SVGIG (reference sequence). CDR3 length equals 15 residues. CDR3 in amino acids: CAWVAQVGAVTEAFF. For the CDR3, the DNA is TGTGCCTGGGTGGCCCAAGTTGGGGCGGTCACTGAAGCTTTCTTT.

The chain employs TRBV16 and TRBJ2-7, with TRBD2 matching over 12 bases. The CDR3 runs 16 residues. V dropped 3 bases and J dropped 6; count of bases not matched to a gene: 9. The germline V gene encodes CDR1 KGHSY and CDR2 FQNENV. The CDR3 region is CASSHAATSGRGEQYF. CDR3 bases: TGTGCCAGCAGCCACGCCGCGACTAGCGGGAGAGGCGAGCAGTACTTC.

This chain joins TRBV5-1 and TRBJ2-5; 7 bases line up with TRBD2. The CDR3 runs to 15 residues. CDR1 is SGHRS and CDR2 is YFSETQ in the germline V gene. J was trimmed by 4 bases and V by 0 bases; bases with no gene match: 6. The CDR3 sequence is CASSLEARGVETQYF. Written as DNA, the CDR3 is TGCGCCAGCAGCTTGGAGGCCCGGGGGGTAGAGACCCAGTACTTC.

This clone was found once. The chain links TRBV9 to TRBJ2-1, with 11 bases lining up with TRBD2. V lost 3 bases, J lost 9 bases, and 5 bases stayed unmatched. Per the germline V gene, CDR1 is SGDLS and CDR2 is YYNGEE. The CDR3 totals 14 residues. The chain's CDR3 is CASSATSGSGEQFF. The CDR3 DNA sequence: TGTGCCAGCAGCGCCACTAGCGGGAGTGGTGAGCAGTTCTTC.

V and J are TRBV6-6 and TRBJ2-7; 11 nucleotides align to TRBD1. The length of the CDR3 is 15 residues. The germline CDR1 and CDR2 sequences are MNHNY and SVGAGI (reference sequence). Trimming took 6 bases from V and 0 from J; bases not matched to a gene: 4. CDR3 region: CASRTGTGGSYEQYF. DNA of the CDR3: TGTGCCAGCAGGACAGGGACAGGGGGCTCCTACGAGCAGTACTTC.

The gene calls are TRBV2 and TRBJ2-7, with D maybe TRBD2 (6 bases). V lost 7 bases to trimming and J lost 7 bases, with 14 bases between them. Looked up from germline, CDR1 is SNHLY and CDR2 is FYNNEI. The CDR3 totals 12 residues. The CDR3 DNA follows: TGTGCCAGCAACCGACAGACTAGGGAGCAGTACTTC. This gives the protein CASNRQTREQYF.

This clone came up many times. This chain joins TRBV10-1 and TRBJ2-1; 8 bases fit TRBD2. This CDR3 is built from 15 residues. Germline CDR1 reads WNHNN; CDR2 reads SYGVQD (reference sequence). Germline trimming cut 3 bases from V and 2 bases from J; bases unmatched to any gene: 3. The CDR3 region is CASSEWRGAYNEQFF. CDR3 nucleotides: TGCGCCAGCAGTGAATGGCGGGGGGCCTACAATGAGCAGTTCTTC.

This sequence joins TRBV10-3 and TRBJ2-1, with 9 bases that match TRBD1. CDR3 length: 14 amino acids. Germline assignment: CDR1 ENHRY and CDR2 SYGVKD. V lost 10 bases and J lost 6; bases outside the gene matches: 10. This CDR3 reads CANAPGQGSNEQFF. For the CDR3, the DNA is TGTGCCAACGCACCGGGACAGGGCTCCAATGAGCAGTTCTTC.

The V call is TRBV7-3, the J call TRBJ2-2, with 7 bases aligning to TRBD2. Germline lookup yields CDR1 SGHTA and CDR2 FQGTGA. The junction had 9 bases not matched to a gene; V was cut back by 1 base and J by 7 bases. The CDR3 totals 16 residues. CDR3 sequence (DNA): TGTGCCAGCAGCTTAAATCCTAGCAGCGGGGTCGGGGAGCTGTTTTTT. Residues: CASSLNPSSGVGELFF.

The genes are TRBV9 and TRBJ1-1; D unresolved. V was pared by 1 base and J by 1 base, with 5 bases between. The CDR3 covers 13 residues. Germline V CDR1 and CDR2: SGDLS, YYNGEE. Written as DNA, the CDR3 is TGTGCCAGCAGCGTAAATCCGAACACTGAAGCTTTCTTT. Its translation is CASSVNPNTEAFF.

The chain couples TRBV15 to TRBJ2-1; the D gene could be TRBD1 or TRBD2 (5 bases each). Trimming cost V 1 base and J 4 bases, with 11 bases left between them. The V gene's germline CDR1 is LNHNV and CDR2 YYDKDF (reference sequence). This CDR3 contains 15 residues. CDR3 loop: CATSRAQGVYNEQFF. Here the CDR3 DNA reads TGTGCCACCAGCAGAGCCCAGGGAGTATACAATGAGCAGTTCTTC.

The chain carries TRBV7-3 and TRBJ2-5; 8 bases are a match to TRBD1. The germline CDR1 and CDR2 sequences are SGHTA and FQGTGA. V shed 5 bases, J shed 5 bases, and the junction held 4 bases outside the gene matches. The CDR3 spans 13 residues. The CDR3 here is CASSARGRETQYF. The DNA of the CDR3 is TGTGCCAGCAGCGCCAGGGGGCGGGAGACCCAGTACTTC.

The chain is built from TRBV5-1 and TRBJ2-2, with 11 positions matching TRBD2. After removal of 1 base from V and 1 base from J, the junction contained 3 bases not matched to a gene. Germline CDR1 and CDR2: SGHRS and YFSETQ. The CDR3 is made up of 17 amino acids. The CDR3 nucleotides read TGCGCCAGCAGCTTGCCGGGACTAGCGGAGAACACCGGGGAGCTGTTTTTT. This sequence encodes CASSLPGLAENTGELFF. Based on the CDR3 plus reference TRBV5-1 and TRBJ2-2, the full variable domain is KAGVTQTPRYLIKTRGQQVTLSCSPISGHRSVSWYQQTPGQGLQFLFEYFSETQRNKGNFPGRFSGRQFSNSRSEMNVSTLELGDSALYLCASSLPGLAENTGELFFGEGSRLTVL.

This rearrangement joins TRBV11-2 to TRBJ2-1; D is perhaps TRBD2 (5 bases). Deletions cut 5 bases from V and 2 bases from J, with 10 bases between. In germline, CDR1 is SGHAT, CDR2 FQNNGV. The CDR3 extends over 14 amino acids. The DNA of the CDR3 is TGTGCCAGCAGCACCGGACTGGCCTACAATGAGCAGTTCTTC. This translates into CASSTGLAYNEQFF.

The chain employs TRBV15 and TRBJ1-3, with TRBD1 as a possible D gene (5 bases). Germline-derived CDR1 and CDR2 are LNHNV and YYDKDF (reference sequence). The germline V and J ends were trimmed by 1 base and 9 bases, with 13 bases remaining between them. The length of the CDR3 is 14 residues. CDR3 amino acids: CATSRGAGGITIYF. The CDR3 DNA sequence: TGTGCCACCAGCAGAGGGGCCGGGGGTATCACCATATATTTT.

The J gene is TRBJ2-3, the V gene TRBV7-2; D is unclear. The CDR3 has 12 residues. V shed 2 bases and J shed 7 bases, with 7 bases lying between them. Looked up from germline, CDR1 is SGHTA and CDR2 is FQGNSA. Here the CDR3 DNA reads TGTGCCAGCAGCTTATCGGTCAATACGCAGTATTTT. It codes for CASSLSVNTQYF.

The chain recombines TRBV6-1 with TRBJ2-5; the D is unclear. V lost 7 bases, J lost 4 bases, and 7 bases lay in between. The CDR3 is 11 amino acids. The germline gives CDR1 MNHNS, CDR2 SASEGT. DNA for the CDR3: TGTGCCAGCATAAGTGGAGAGACCCAGTACTTC. This gives the protein CASISGETQYF.

The CDR3 protein is CASSPLGANVLTF. CDR3 sequence (DNA): TGCGCCAGCAGCCCCCTGGGGGCCAACGTCCTGACTTTC. V is TRBV5-1 and J is TRBJ2-6; D not resolved. The CDR3 totals 13 residues. Trimming took 4 bases from V and 4 from J, leaving 6 bases between them. Germline assignment: CDR1 SGHRS and CDR2 YFSETQ. Combining the CDR3 with reference TRBV5-1 and TRBJ2-6 gives the whole variable domain KAGVTQTPRYLIKTRGQQVTLSCSPISGHRSVSWYQQTPGQGLQFLFEYFSETQRNKGNFPGRFSGRQFSNSRSEMNVSTLELGDSALYLCASSPLGANVLTFGAGSRLTVL.